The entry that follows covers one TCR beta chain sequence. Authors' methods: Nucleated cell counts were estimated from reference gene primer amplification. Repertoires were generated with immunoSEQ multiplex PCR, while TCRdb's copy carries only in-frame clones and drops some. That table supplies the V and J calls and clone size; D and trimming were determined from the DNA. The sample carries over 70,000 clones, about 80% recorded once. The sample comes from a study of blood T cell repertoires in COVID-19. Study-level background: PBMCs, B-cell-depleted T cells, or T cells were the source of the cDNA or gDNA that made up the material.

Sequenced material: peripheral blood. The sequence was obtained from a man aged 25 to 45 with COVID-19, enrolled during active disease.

Here the CDR3 DNA reads TGTGCCAGCAGCCCTCGGGACAGGGGGACTAATGAAAAACTGTTTTTT. Translation gives CASSPRDRGTNEKLFF. V is TRBV3-1 (or the pseudogene TRBV3-2) and J is TRBJ1-4; TRBD1 matches 11 bases. The CDR3 has 16 residues. J lost 2 bases, V lost 4 bases, and 3 bases had no gene match. The germline CDR1 and CDR2 sequences are LGHDT and YNNKEL (reference sequence).